This note documents a single TCR beta chain sequence. The antigen is unknown. V was shortened by 10 bases and J by 4 bases, with 25 bases between the two germline ends. This CDR3 has 16 residues. Per the germline V gene, CDR1 is SNHLY and CDR2 is FYNNEI. The data belong to a study of cytomegalovirus exposure and HLA in healthy donors. Notes on the study in general: Per a prior analysis, the majority of TCR beta V segments were productive roughly 87% or roughly 30% of the time.

A multiplex PCR was run with 60 Vbeta primers and 13 Jbeta primers. The table came from immunoSEQ multiplex PCR; TCRdb's copy has only in-frame clones and leaves some out. The table has around 130,000 clones, around 75% seen once; the top ten hold roughly 1.7%. The rearrangement links TRBV2 to TRBJ1-1; D not resolved. Sequencing was done on a sample of PBMCs. The clonotype originates from a woman aged 25 to 39 in good health and CMV-seronegative. The CDR3 loop reads CAIPDPEGRRVTEAFF. The CDR3 DNA reads TGTGCCATCCCGGACCCGGAGGGCAGGCGGGTCACTGAAGCTTTCTTT.